This T cell receptor beta chain was retrieved from a study of cytomegalovirus exposure and HLA in healthy donors. Findings and limits, study-wide: Certain indistinguishable V segments, among them TRBV6-2 and TRBV6-3, were excluded. Later on, analysis showed that most CMV-associated TCR beta chains appeared to be HLA-restricted. Most TCR sequences were rare, but some public TCRs occurred in many donors.

Trimming removed 3 bases from V and 4 bases from J; junction bases left unmatched: 4. From germline, CDR1 is MNHEY and CDR2 SVGAGI. The CDR3 contains 15 residues. The PCR had 60 Vbeta and 13 Jbeta primers. Sequenced by immunoSEQ multiplex PCR; TCRdb stores in-frame clones only, minus some. The sample records some 250,000 clones, 75% to 85% being singletons. Note on this clone: Its target is unknown.

The chain employs TRBV6-5 and TRBJ2-1; 9 nucleotides line up with TRBD2. This clonotype was obtained from a woman aged 55-69 years in good health and CMV-seropositive. The source material was PBMCs. This CDR3 reads CASSYLAGLYNEQFF. The CDR3 DNA follows: TGTGCCAGCAGTTATCTAGCGGGGCTTTACAATGAGCAGTTCTTC.